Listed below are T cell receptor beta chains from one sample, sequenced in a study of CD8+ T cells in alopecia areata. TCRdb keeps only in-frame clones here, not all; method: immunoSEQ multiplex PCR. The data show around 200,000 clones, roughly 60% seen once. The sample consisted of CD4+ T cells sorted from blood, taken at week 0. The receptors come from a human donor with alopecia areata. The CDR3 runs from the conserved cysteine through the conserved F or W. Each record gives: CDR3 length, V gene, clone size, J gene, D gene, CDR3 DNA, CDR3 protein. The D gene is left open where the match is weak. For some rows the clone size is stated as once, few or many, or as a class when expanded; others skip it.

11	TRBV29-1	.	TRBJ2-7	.	TGCAGCGTAGCACAGGGAGACGAGCAGTACTTC	CSVAQGDEQYF
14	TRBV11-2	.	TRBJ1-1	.	TGTGCCAGCAGCTTAGATTTGGTGGGCACTGAAGCTTTCTTT	CASSLDLVGTEAFF
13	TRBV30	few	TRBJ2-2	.	TGTGCCTGGAGAATAGTAGATGTCGGGGAGCTGTTTTTT	CAWRIVDVGELFF
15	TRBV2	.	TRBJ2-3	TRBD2	TGTGCCAGCAGTCTTCTAGCGGGGGGATCAGATACGCAGTATTTT	CASSLLAGGSDTQYF
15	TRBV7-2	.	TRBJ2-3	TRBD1	TGTGCCAGCAGCTCGCAGACAGGGGGCACAGATACGCAGTATTTT	CASSSQTGGTDTQYF
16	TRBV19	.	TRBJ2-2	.	TGTGCCAGTAGTATTTCGGCGGGGGCCCCTGTCGGGGAGCTGTTTTTT	CASSISAGAPVGELFF
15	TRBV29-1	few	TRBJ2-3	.	TGCAGCGTTGCGTGGGGGGCTATGATGACAGATACGCAGTATTTT	CSVAWGAMMTDTQYF
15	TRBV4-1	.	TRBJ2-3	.	TGCGCCAGCAGCCAAGGCAATGGTATGGACGATACGCAGTATTTT	CASSQGNGMDDTQYF
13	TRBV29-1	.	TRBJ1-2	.	TGCAGCGTACAGAGCGGGACAATCTATGGCTACACCTTC	CSVQSGTIYGYTF
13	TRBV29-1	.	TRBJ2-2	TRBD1	TGCAGCGCCCTGACAGGGGGGACCGGGGAGCTGTTTTTT	CSALTGGTGELFF
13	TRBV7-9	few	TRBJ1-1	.	TGTGCCAGCAGCCACCAGGAGAACACTGAAGCTTTCTTT	CASSHQENTEAFF
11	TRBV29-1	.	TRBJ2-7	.	TGCAGCGTTGGAGTTAGGGGCGAGCAGTACTTC	CSVGVRGEQYF
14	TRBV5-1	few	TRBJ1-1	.	TGCGCCAGCAGCGAGGCACGGGGTCGCACTGAAGCTTTCTTT	CASSEARGRTEAFF
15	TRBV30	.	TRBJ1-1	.	TGTGCCTGGAGGATTTTCCAGGGGCAGAACACTGAAGCTTTCTTT	CAWRIFQGQNTEAFF
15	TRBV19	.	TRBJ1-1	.	TGTGCCAGTAGTATACAGGGGATGCTGGGCACTGAAGCTTTCTTT	CASSIQGMLGTEAFF
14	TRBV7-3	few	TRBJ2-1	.	TGTGCCAGCAGCCAGGGGCTTGCTGACAATGAGCAGTTCTTC	CASSQGLADNEQFF
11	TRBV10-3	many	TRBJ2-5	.	TGTGCCATCAGTGTCGGAGAGACCCAGTACTTC	CAISVGETQYF
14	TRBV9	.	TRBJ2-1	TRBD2	TGTGCCAGCAGCGTAGCGGGGGGGCCGGATGAGCAGTTCTTC	CASSVAGGPDEQFF
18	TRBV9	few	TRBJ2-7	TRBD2	TGTGCCAGCAGCGTAGCTCCTAGCGGGGGAAGGCCAATCCACGAGCAGTACTTC	CASSVAPSGGRPIHEQYF
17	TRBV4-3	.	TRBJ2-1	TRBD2	TGCGCCAGCAGCCGCACCCGTCCGGGACTAGCGTCCAATGAGCAGTTCTTC	CASSRTRPGLASNEQFF
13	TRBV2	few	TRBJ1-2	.	TGTGCCAGCAGTCGGACGGCTAACTATGGCTACACCTTC	CASSRTANYGYTF
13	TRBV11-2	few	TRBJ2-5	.	TGTGCCAGCAGCGGGACTGCTAAAGAGACCCAGTACTTC	CASSGTAKETQYF
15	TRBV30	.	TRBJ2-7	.	TGTGCCTGGAGCTCTGGACAGATCCAAACTGGCGAGCAGTACTTC	CAWSSGQIQTGEQYF
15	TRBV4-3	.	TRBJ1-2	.	TGCGCCAGCAGCCAAGAGCGTGGGATAATCTATGGCTACACCTTC	CASSQERGIIYGYTF
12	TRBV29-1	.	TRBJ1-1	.	TGCAGCGCCCAGGAATCCAGAGCTGAAGCTTTCTTT	CSAQESRAEAFF
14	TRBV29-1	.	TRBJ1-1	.	TGCAGCGTTGATGGAGGGCGATCGAGCTCTGAAGCTTTCTTT	CSVDGGRSSSEAFF
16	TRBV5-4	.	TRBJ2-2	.	TGTGCCAGCAGCTTGCGGGGACTGACAAAACCCGGGGAGCTGTTTTTT	CASSLRGLTKPGELFF
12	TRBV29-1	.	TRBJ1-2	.	TGCAGCGTTGAACTCAGTCACTATGGCTACACCTTC	CSVELSHYGYTF
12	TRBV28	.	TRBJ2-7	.	TGTGCCAGCAGTTTGGGCCTGGGGGAGCAGTACTTC	CASSLGLGEQYF
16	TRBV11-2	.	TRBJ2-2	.	TGTGCCAGCAGCTTAATCGGGGGGCCTAACACCGGGGAGCTGTTTTTT	CASSLIGGPNTGELFF
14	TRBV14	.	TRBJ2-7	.	TGTGCCAGCGGCCCAGTAGGATTCTCCTACGAGCAGTACTTC	CASGPVGFSYEQYF
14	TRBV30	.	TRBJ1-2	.	TGTGCCTGGAGGCCCAGGGTGGCTAACTATGGCTACACCTTC	CAWRPRVANYGYTF
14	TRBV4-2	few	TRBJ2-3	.	TGTGCCAGCAGCCAAGGACTAGACACAGATACGCAGTATTTT	CASSQGLDTDTQYF
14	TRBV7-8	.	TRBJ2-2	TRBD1	TGTGCCGCCGGCGGACAGGGTTTTACCGGGGAGCTGTTTTTT	CAAGGQGFTGELFF
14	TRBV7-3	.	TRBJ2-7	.	TGTGCCAGCAGCTTAACAGGGAGCTTCGGCGAGCAGTACTTC	CASSLTGSFGEQYF
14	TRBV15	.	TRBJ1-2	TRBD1	TGTGCCACCAGCTCAACGACAGGGGGCTATGGCTACACCTTC	CATSSTTGGYGYTF
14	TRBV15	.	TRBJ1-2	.	TGTGCCACCAGCAGTGCACAGGGACCTTATGGCTACACCTTC	CATSSAQGPYGYTF
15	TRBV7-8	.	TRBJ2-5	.	TGTGCCAGCAGCTTAGCGCTGGCAGGGCGTGAGACCCAGTACTTC	CASSLALAGRETQYF
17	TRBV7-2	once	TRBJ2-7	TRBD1	TGTGCCAGCAGCTTAACCTATCCGGGACAGGGGTCCTACGAGCAGTACTTC	CASSLTYPGQGSYEQYF
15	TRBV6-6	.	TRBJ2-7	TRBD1	TGTGCCAGCAGTCCCCACCGGGACAGCGCGACCGAGCAGTACTTC	CASSPHRDSATEQYF
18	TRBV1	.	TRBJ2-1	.	TGCACCAGCAGCCAAGCCCCCTCCCGGGCCCAGGGAGGGAATGAGCAGTTCTTC	CTSSQAPSRAQGGNEQFF
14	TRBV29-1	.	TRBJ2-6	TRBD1	TGCAGCGTTGGCAGGGGGACTGGGGCCAACGTCCTGACTTTC	CSVGRGTGANVLTF
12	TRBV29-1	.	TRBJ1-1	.	TGCAGCGCAGAAGTCATGAACAGTGAAGCTTTCTTT	CSAEVMNSEAFF
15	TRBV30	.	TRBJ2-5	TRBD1	TGTGCCTGGTCTTTCTTTGAGGGGGCCCAAGAGACCCAGTACTTC	CAWSFFEGAQETQYF
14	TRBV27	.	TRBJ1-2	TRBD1	TGTGCCAGCAGTTTATCGACAGGGCGCTATGGCTACACCTTC	CASSLSTGRYGYTF
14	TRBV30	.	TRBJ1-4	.	TGTGCCTGGGTCGGACAGTCATCTAATGAAAAACTGTTTTTT	CAWVGQSSNEKLFF
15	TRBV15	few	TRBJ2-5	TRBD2	TGTGCCACCAGCCAAATTACTAGCGGGAAAGAGACCCAGTACTTC	CATSQITSGKETQYF
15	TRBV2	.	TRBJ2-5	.	TGTGCCAGCAAAGTCCACATGGGCAATGAAGAGACCCAGTACTTC	CASKVHMGNEETQYF
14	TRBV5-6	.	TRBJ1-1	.	TGTGCCAGCAGCTTGGGTCCAGGGTACACTGAAGCTTTCTTT	CASSLGPGYTEAFF